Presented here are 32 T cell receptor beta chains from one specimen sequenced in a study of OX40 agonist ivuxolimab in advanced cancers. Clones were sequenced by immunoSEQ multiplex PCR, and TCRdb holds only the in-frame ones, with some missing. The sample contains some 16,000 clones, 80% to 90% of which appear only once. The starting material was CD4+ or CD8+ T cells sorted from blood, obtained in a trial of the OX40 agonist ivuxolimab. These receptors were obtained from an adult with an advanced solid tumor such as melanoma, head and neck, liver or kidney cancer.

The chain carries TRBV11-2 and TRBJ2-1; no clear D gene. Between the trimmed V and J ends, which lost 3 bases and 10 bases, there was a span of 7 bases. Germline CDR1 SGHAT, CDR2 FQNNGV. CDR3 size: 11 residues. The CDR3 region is CASSFRLEQFF. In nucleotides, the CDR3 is TGTGCCAGCAGCTTTCGGTTGGAGCAGTTCTTC.

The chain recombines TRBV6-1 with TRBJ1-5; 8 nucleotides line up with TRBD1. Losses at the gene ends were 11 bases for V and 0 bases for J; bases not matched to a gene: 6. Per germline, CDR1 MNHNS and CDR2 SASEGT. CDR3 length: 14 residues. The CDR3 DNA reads TGTGCCGCCGGGACAGGTGATAGCAATCAGCCCCAGCATTTT. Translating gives CAAGTGDSNQPQHF.

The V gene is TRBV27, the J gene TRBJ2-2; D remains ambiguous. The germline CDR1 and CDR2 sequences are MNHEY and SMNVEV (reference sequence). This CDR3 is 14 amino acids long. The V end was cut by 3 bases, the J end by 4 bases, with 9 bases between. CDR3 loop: CASSFGASTGELFF. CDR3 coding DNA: TGTGCCAGCAGTTTCGGAGCGAGCACCGGGGAGCTGTTTTTT.

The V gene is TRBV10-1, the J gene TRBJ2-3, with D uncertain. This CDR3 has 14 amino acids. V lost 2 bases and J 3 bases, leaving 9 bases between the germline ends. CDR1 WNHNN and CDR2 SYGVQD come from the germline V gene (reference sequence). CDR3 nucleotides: TGCGCCAGCAGTGAGGAGGAAACGACAGATACGCAGTATTTT. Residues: CASSEEETTDTQYF.

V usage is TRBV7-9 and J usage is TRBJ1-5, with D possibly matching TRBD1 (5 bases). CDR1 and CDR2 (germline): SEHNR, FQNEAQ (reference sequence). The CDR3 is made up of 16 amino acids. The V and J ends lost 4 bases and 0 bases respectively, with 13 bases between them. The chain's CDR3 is CASSSPRDGSNQPQHF. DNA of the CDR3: TGTGCCAGCAGCTCCCCGAGGGACGGTAGCAATCAGCCCCAGCATTTT.

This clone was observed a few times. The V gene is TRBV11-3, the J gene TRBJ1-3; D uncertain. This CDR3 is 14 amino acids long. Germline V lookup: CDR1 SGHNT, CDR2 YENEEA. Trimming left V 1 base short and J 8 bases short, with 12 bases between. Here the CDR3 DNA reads TGTGCCAGCAGCTTAGGGTCCGCCCGGGACACCATATATTTT. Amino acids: CASSLGSARDTIYF.

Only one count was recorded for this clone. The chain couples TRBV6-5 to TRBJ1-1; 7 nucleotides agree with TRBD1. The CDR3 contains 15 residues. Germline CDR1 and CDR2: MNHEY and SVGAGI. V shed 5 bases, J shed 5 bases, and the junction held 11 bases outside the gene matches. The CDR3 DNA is TGTGCCAGCAGTCTCTACCCAGGGGGGGGGACTGAAGCTTTCTTT. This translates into CASSLYPGGGTEAFF.

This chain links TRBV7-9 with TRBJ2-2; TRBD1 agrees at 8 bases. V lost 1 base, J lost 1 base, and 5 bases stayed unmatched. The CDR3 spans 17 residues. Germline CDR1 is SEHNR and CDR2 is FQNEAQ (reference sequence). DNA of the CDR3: TGTGCCAGCAGCTTAGTTTCGGGGACAGGGAACACCGGGGAGCTGTTTTTT. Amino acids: CASSLVSGTGNTGELFF.

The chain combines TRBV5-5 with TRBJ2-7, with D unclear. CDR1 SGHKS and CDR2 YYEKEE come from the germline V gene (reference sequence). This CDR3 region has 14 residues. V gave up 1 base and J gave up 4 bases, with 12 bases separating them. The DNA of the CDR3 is TGTGCCAGCAGCTTGACGAATACAGAGTACGAGCAGTACTTC. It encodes CASSLTNTEYEQYF.

The CDR3 coding sequence is TGTGCCAGCAGCTTGGGTGGGACAGGGACGCCAGATACGCAGTATTTT. As protein: CASSLGGTGTPDTQYF. The chain couples TRBV13 to TRBJ2-3, with 9 bases fitting TRBD1. With V trimmed by 3 bases and J by 4 bases, 8 bases remained unmatched. Germline CDR1 is PRHDT and CDR2 is FYEKMQ (reference sequence). The CDR3 is made up of 16 amino acids.

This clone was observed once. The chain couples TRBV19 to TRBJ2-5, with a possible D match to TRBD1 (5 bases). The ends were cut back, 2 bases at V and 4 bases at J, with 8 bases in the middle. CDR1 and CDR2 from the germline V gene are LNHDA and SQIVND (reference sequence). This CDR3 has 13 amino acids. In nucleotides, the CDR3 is TGTGCCAGTAGTATATGGGGCGGAGAGACCCAGTACTTC. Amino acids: CASSIWGGETQYF.

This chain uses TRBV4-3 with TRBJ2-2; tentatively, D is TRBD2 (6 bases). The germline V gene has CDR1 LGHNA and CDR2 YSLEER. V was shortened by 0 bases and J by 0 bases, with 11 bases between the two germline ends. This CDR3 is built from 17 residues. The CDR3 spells CASSQDNSGANTGELFF. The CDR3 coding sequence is TGCGCCAGCAGCCAAGATAATAGCGGAGCGAACACCGGGGAGCTGTTTTTT.

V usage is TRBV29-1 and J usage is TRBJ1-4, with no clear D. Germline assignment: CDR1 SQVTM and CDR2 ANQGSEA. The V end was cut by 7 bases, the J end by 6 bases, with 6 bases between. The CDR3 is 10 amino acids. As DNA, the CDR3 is TGCAGCGCTATAGATGAAAAACTGTTTTTT. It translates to CSAIDEKLFF.

The CDR3 loop is CASSPGTGRLGTDTQYF. The CDR3 nucleotides are TGTGCCAGCAGCCCAGGGACAGGGCGGCTAGGCACAGATACGCAGTATTTT. The chain recombines TRBV7-9 with TRBJ2-3; TRBD1 matches at 9 bases. This CDR3 has 17 amino acids. V shed 5 bases and J 1 base; nucleotides not matched to a gene: 10. The germline gives CDR1 SEHNR, CDR2 FQNEAQ (reference sequence). The full variable domain, with the rest looked up from reference TRBV7-9 and TRBJ2-3, is DTGVSQNPRHKITKRGQNVTFRCDPISEHNRLYWYRQTLGQGPEFLTYFQNEAQLEKSRLLSDRFSAERPKGSFSTLEIQRTEQGDSAMYLCASSPGTGRLGTDTQYFGPGTRLTVL.

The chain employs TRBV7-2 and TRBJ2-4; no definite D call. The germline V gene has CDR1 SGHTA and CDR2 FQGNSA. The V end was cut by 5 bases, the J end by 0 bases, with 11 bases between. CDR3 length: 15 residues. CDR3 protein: CASSPEELAKNIQYF. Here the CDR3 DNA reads TGTGCCAGCAGCCCAGAGGAACTAGCCAAAAACATTCAGTACTTC.

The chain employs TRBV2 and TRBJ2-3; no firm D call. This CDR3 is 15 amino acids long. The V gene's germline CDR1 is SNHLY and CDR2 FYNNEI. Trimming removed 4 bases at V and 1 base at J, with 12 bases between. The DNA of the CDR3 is TGTGCCAGCAGTGGGTGGACGTTCGGCACAGATACGCAGTATTTT. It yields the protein CASSGWTFGTDTQYF.

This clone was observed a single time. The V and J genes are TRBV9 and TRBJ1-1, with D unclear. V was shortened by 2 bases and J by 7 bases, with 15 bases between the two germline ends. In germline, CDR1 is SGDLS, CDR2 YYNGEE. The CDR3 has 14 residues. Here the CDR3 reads CASSVGGPAGEAFF. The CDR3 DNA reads TGTGCCAGCAGCGTTGGAGGCCCGGCGGGTGAAGCTTTCTTT.

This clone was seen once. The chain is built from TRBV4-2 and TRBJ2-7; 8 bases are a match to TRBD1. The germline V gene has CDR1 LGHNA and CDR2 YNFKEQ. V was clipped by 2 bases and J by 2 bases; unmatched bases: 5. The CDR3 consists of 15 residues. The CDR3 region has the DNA TGTGCCAGCAGCCAACAGGGGGCAGGGACCTACGAGCAGTACTTC. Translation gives CASSQQGAGTYEQYF.

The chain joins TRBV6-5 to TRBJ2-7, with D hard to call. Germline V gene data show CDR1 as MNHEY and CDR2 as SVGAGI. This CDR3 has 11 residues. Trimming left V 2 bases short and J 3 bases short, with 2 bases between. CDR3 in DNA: TGTGCCAGCAGTTACGACTACGAGCAGTACTTC. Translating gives CASSYDYEQYF.

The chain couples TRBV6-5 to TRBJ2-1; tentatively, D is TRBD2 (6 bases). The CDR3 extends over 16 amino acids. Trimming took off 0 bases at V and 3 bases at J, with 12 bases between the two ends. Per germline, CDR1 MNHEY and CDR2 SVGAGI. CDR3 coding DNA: TGTGCCAGCAGTTACTCGACACTAGCTGACTACAATGAGCAGTTCTTC. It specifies CASSYSTLADYNEQFF.

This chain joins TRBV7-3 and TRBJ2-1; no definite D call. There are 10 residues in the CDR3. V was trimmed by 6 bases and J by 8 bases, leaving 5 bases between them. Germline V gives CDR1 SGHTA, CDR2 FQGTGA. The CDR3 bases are TGTGCCAGCAGGGGCTATGAGCAGTTCTTC. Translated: CASRGYEQFF.

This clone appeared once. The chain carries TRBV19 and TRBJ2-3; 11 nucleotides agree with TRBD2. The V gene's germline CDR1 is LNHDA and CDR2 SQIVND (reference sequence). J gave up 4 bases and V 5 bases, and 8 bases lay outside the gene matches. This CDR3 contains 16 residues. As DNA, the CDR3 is TGTGCCAGTAGTCCTTGGACTAGCGGGCTCGCAGATACGCAGTATTTT. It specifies CASSPWTSGLADTQYF.

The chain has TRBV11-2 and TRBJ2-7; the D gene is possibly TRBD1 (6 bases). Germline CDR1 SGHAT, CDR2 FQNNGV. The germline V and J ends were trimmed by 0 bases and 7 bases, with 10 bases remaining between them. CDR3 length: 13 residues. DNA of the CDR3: TGTGCCAGCAGCTTAGAGGCAGGGGTGGAGCAGTACTTC. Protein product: CASSLEAGVEQYF.

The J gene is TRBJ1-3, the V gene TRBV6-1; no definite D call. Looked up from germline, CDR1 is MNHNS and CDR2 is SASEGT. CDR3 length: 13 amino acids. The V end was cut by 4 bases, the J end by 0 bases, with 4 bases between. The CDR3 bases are TGTGCCAGCAGTGGGGACTCTGGAAACACCATATATTTT. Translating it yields CASSGDSGNTIYF.

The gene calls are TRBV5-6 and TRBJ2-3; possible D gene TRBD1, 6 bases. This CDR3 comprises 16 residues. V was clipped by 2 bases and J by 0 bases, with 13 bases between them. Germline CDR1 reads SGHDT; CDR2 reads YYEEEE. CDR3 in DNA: TGTGCCAGCAGCTTCCCGACAGGTCCTAGCACAGATACGCAGTATTTT. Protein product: CASSFPTGPSTDTQYF.

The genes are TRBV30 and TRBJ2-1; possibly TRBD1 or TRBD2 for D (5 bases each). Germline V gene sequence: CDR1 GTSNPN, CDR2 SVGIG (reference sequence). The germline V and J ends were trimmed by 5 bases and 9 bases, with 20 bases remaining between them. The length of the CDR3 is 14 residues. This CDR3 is CAWETGPGWGEQFF. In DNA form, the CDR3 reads TGTGCCTGGGAGACGGGACCCGGGTGGGGTGAGCAGTTCTTC.

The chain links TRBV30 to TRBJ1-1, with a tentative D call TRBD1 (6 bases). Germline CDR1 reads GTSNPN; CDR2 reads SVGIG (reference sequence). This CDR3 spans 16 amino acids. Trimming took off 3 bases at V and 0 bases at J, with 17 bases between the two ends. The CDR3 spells CAWRRDTLFMNTEAFF. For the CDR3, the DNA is TGTGCCTGGAGAAGGGACACACTTTTCATGAACACTGAAGCTTTCTTT.

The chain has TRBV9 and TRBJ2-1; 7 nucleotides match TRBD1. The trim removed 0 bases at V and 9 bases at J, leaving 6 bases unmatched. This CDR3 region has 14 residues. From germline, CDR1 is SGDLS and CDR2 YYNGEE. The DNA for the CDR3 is TGTGCCAGCAGCGTAGCTTACAGGGGCGGTGAGCAGTTCTTC. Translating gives CASSVAYRGGEQFF. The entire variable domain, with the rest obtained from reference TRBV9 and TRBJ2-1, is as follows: DSGVTQTPKHLITATGQRVTLRCSPRSGDLSVYWYQQSLDQGLQFLIQYYNGEERAKGNILERFSAQQFPDLHSELNLSSLELGDSALYFCASSVAYRGGEQFFGPGTRLTVL.

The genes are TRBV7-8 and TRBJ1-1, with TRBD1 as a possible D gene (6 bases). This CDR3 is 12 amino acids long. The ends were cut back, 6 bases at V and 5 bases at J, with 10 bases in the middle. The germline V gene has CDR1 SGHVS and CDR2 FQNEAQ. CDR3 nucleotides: TGTGCCAGCAGTCCCAGGGGAACTGAAGCTTTCTTT. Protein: CASSPRGTEAFF.

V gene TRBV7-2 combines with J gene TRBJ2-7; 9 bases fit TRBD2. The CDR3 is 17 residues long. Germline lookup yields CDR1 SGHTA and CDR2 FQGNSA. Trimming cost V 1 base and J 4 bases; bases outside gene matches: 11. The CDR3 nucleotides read TGTGCCAGCAGCTTAGTGGGCGGGAGGGAAGGCGGTTACGAGCAGTACTTC. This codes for CASSLVGGREGGYEQYF. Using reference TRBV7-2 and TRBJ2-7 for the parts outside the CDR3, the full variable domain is GAGVSQSPSNKVTEKGKDVELRCDPISGHTALYWYRQSLGQGLEFLIYFQGNSAPDKSGLPSDRFSAERTGGSVSTLTIQRTQQEDSAVYLCASSLVGGREGGYEQYFGPGTRLTVT.

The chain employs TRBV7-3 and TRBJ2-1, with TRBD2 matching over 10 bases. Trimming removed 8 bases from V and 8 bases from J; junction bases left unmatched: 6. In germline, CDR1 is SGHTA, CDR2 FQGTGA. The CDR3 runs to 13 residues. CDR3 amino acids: CASSSGSMDEQFF. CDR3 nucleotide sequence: TGTGCCAGCTCTAGCGGGAGCATGGATGAGCAGTTCTTC.

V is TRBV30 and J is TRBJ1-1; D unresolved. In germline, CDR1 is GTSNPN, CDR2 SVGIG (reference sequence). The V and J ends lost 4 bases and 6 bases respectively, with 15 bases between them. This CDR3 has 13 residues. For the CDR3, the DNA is TGTGCCTGGACCGAAGCATCCTCCCCTGAAGCTTTCTTT. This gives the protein CAWTEASSPEAFF.